This TCR beta chain was recovered during a study of cytomegalovirus exposure and HLA in healthy donors. General study findings and limits: V- and J-gene trimming in TCR beta was tied to a missense DCLRE1C variant by an analysis performed later.

Trimming left V 4 bases short and J 1 base short, with 13 bases between. This CDR3 is 15 amino acids long. Looked up from germline, CDR1 is SEHNR and CDR2 is FQNEAQ (reference sequence). A multiplex PCR was run with 60 Vbeta primers and 13 Jbeta primers. Produced via immunoSEQ multiplex PCR; TCRdb's table is partial and in-frame only. Of about 100,000 clones in the sample, 65% to 75% are singletons; the top ten hold under 2%. About this clone itself: The antigen is undetermined.

The rearrangement joins TRBV7-9 to TRBJ1-2, with D perhaps matching TRBD1 (5 bases). The specimen was PBMCs. The origin of this receptor is a middle-aged woman in good health and CMV-seronegative. The CDR3 loop reads CASSSRQSLNYGYTF. CDR3 bases: TGTGCCAGCAGCTCCCGACAGTCCCTTAACTATGGCTACACCTTC.